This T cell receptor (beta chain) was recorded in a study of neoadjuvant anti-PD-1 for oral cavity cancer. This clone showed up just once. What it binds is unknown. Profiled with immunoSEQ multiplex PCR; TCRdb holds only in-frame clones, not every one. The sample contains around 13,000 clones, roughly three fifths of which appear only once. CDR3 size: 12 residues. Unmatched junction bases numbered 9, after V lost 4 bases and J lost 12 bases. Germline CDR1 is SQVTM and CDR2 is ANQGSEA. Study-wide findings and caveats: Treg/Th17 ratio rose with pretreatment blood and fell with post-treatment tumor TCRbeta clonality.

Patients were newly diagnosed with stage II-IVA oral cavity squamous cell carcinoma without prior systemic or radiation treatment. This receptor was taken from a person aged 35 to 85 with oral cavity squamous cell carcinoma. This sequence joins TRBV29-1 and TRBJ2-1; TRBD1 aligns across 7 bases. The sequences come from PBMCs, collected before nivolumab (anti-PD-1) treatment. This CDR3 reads CSVVPGPGGQFF. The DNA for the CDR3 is TGCAGCGTTGTGCCGGGGCCAGGGGGGCAGTTCTTC.